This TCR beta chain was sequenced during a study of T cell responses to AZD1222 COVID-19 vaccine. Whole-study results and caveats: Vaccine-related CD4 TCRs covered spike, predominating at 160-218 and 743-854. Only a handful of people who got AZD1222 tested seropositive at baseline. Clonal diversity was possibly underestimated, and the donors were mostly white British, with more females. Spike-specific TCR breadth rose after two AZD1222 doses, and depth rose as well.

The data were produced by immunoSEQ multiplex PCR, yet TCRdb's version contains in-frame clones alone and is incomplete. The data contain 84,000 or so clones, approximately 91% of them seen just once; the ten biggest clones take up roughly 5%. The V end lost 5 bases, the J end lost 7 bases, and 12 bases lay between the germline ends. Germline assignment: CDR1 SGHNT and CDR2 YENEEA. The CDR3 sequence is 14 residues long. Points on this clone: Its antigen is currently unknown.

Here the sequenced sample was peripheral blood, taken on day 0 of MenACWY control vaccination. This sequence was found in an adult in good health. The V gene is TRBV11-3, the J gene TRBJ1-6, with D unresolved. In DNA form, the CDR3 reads TGTGCCAGCAGCCCTACAACTACCAATTCACCCCTCCACTTT. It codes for CASSPTTTNSPLHF. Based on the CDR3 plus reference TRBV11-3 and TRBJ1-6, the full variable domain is EAGVVQSPRYKIIEKKQPVAFWCNPISGHNTLYWYLQNLGQGPELLIRYENEEAVDDSQLPKDRFSAERLKGVDSTLKIQPAELGDSAVYLCASSPTTTNSPLHFGNGTRLTVT.